This TCR beta chain was documented in a study of T cell clusters in autoimmune cytopenias. Germline assignment: CDR1 SGHKS and CDR2 YYEKEE (reference sequence). The CDR3 runs 14 residues. This clonotype counts as medium-sized (0.01 to 0.1%) by frequency. TRB was amplified by touch-down multiplex PCR, primer pools A and B combined. TCRdb reprocessed the multiplex PCR reads, with one entry per CDR3 protein and no DNA. The table lists fewer than 5,000 distinct CDR3 sequences. TRB was amplified from approximately 230 ng of peripheral blood genomic DNA per sample. The sample was also reused in another study, on T cell repertoires in aging, cancer and after chemotherapy. That source notes: In each cancer cohort, median generation probability increased across chemotherapy, suggesting thymic output rebounded.

The sequencing sample was made of peripheral blood. This clonotype was sampled from a human donor in good health. The chain couples TRBV5-5 to TRBJ2-6; TCRdb reports TRBD1, a call that lacks DNA to check it against. The CDR3 region is CASRLQAGANVLTF.